The 11 T cell receptor beta chains below all came from one sample that was sequenced in a study of T cells in Graves' hyperthyroidism and ophthalmopathy. Amplification of TCR beta CDR3 regions used RNA as the template. TCR CDR3 regions were first amplified by RT-PCR with HTBI primers. One entry per CDR3 protein, called by TCRdb with MiXCR from the multiplex PCR reads. Here the sample spans under 350,000 distinct CDR3 sequences, around a quarter being singletons. Sequences were obtained from blood. The receptors stem from a middle-aged man with Graves' hyperthyroidism that later progressed to Graves' ophthalmopathy.

The chain has TRBV4-1 and TRBJ2-5, with D possibly TRBD2 on 5 matching bases. V was cut by 1 base and J by 2 bases, with 11 bases left in between. In germline, CDR1 is MGHRA, CDR2 YSYEKL. The CDR3 length is 15 residues. Written as DNA, the CDR3 is TGCGCCAGCAGCCAAGGGAGGCCAGAGCAAGAGACCCAGTACTTC. Translated, it gives CASSQGRPEQETQYF.

This clonotype was picked up many times. This chain links TRBV12-3 or TRBV12-4 with TRBJ2-7, with TRBD1 identical over 7 bases. V lost 3 bases and J lost 2; bases outside the gene matches: 4. The CDR3 has 14 amino acids. The CDR3 DNA reads as TGTGCCAGCAGTTTTTTACAGGGGCCCTACGAGCAGTACTTC. This translates into CASSFLQGPYEQYF.

This clonotype was counted at least ten times. The chain uses TRBV11-2 and TRBJ2-7; no clear D gene. The CDR3 consists of 12 residues. V was clipped by 4 bases and J by 2 bases, with 6 bases between them. Germline V gene sequence: CDR1 SGHAT, CDR2 FQNNGV. CDR3 sequence reads: CASSWGTYEQYF. CDR3 in DNA: TGTGCCAGCAGCTGGGGAACCTACGAGCAGTACTTC.

This clonotype was recorded many times. This chain links TRBV7-9 with TRBJ2-7; TRBD2 is a possible D gene (5 bases). This CDR3 spans 13 amino acids. V was pared by 5 bases and J by 3 bases, with 11 bases between. Per the germline V gene, CDR1 is SEHNR and CDR2 is FQNEAQ (reference sequence). The CDR3 sequence is CASSPEGGYEQYF. As DNA, the CDR3 is TGTGCCAGCAGCCCAGAGGGCGGCTACGAGCAGTACTTC.

The CDR3 sequence is CASSYATGTVSTGELFF. The CDR3 nucleotides read TGTGCCAGCAGCTATGCGACCGGGACAGTCTCCACCGGGGAGCTGTTTTTT. This chain connects TRBV11-2 to TRBJ2-2; 7 positions match TRBD1. This CDR3 has 17 amino acids. Per germline, CDR1 SGHAT and CDR2 FQNNGV. J gave up 4 bases and V 4 bases, and 12 bases lay outside the gene matches.

This clonotype was found a few times. The chain combines TRBV28 with TRBJ2-5; D not resolved. With 3 bases removed from V and 0 bases from J, the gap between germline ends came to 8 bases. The germline V gene encodes CDR1 MDHEN and CDR2 SYDVKM. The CDR3 extends over 14 amino acids. CDR3 sequence (DNA): TGTGCCAGCAGTTTCGGACGGAACCAAGAGACCCAGTACTTC. Translating gives CASSFGRNQETQYF.

This clonotype appeared a single time. The V and J genes are TRBV20-1 and TRBJ1-3; D is unclear. Trimming shortened V by 4 bases and J by 1 base, and 17 bases separated the two germline ends. This CDR3 has 16 amino acids. Germline values: CDR1 DFQATT, CDR2 SNEGSKA (reference sequence). As DNA, the CDR3 is TGCAGTGCTACTGATAGGGAAAAAACTTCTGGAAACACCATATATTTT. It specifies CSATDREKTSGNTIYF.

The sample holds many counts of this clonotype. The rearrangement uses TRBV14 and TRBJ1-1; a weak D match, TRBD1 (6 bases). The CDR3 is made up of 15 amino acids. The V end was cut by 2 bases, the J end by 1 base, with 11 bases between. Per germline, CDR1 SGHDN and CDR2 FVKESK. CDR3 nucleotides: TGTGCCAGCAGCCAAAGGGGGGATTGGAACACTGAAGCTTTCTTT. Translated, it gives CASSQRGDWNTEAFF.

This clonotype was recorded many times. The chain recombines TRBV7-9 with TRBJ1-3; 12 positions match TRBD1. The germline V gene encodes CDR1 SEHNR and CDR2 FQNEAQ (reference sequence). The CDR3 contains 16 residues. J lost 7 bases, V lost 2 bases, and 6 bases had no gene match. The CDR3 loop reads CASSLHWDRGRNTIYF. CDR3 DNA: TGTGCCAGCAGCTTACATTGGGACAGGGGGCGGAACACCATATATTTT.

This clonotype was found once. This rearrangement joins TRBV28 to TRBJ2-4; no clear D gene. The CDR3 spans 12 residues. Germline V lookup: CDR1 MDHEN, CDR2 SYDVKM. The germline V and J ends were trimmed by 4 bases and 11 bases, with 12 bases remaining between them. For the CDR3, the DNA is TGTGCCAGCAGTTCCCACCGGAGATTTCAGTACTTC. This translates into CASSSHRRFQYF.

This clonotype has at least ten counts. This chain links TRBV11-2 with TRBJ2-7; the D gene could be TRBD1 or TRBD2 (5 bases each). Looked up from germline, CDR1 is SGHAT and CDR2 is FQNNGV. The CDR3 runs 14 residues. Trimming shortened V by 11 bases and J by 1 base, and 18 bases separated the two germline ends. The CDR3 coding sequence is TGTGCCCGGCGAGGGGTTGATAGGTCCTACGAGCAGTACTTC. Translation gives CARRGVDRSYEQYF.